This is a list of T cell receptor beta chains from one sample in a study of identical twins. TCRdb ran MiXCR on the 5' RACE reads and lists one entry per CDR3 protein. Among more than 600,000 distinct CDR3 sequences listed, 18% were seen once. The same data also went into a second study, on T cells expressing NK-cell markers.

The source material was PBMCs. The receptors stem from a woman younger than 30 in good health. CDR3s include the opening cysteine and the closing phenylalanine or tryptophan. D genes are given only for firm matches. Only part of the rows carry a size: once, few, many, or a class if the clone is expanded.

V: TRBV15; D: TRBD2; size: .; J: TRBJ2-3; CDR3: CATSRRTSGGDTQYF; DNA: TGTGCCACCAGCAGGAGGACTAGCGGGGGGGATACGCAGTATTTT
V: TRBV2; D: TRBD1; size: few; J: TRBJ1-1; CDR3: CAGDRARNTEAFF; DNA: TGTGCCGGAGACAGGGCCAGGAACACTGAAGCTTTCTTT
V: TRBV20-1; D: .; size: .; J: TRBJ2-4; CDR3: CSARDSFGTKNIQYF; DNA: TGCAGTGCTAGAGACAGCTTTGGAACCAAAAACATTCAGTACTTC
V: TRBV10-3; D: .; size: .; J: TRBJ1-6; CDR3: CAISDRGGQSNSPLHF; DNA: TGTGCCATCAGTGACCGGGGGGGACAAAGTAATTCACCCCTCCACTTT
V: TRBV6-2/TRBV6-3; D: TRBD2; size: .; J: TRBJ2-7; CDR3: CASSLAGEMGEYF; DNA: TGTGCCAGCAGTCTAGCGGGAGAAATGGGGGAGTACTTC
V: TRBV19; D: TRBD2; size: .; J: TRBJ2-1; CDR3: CASRSGLAVYNEQFF; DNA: TGCGCCAGTAGATCGGGACTAGCAGTTTACAATGAGCAGTTCTTC
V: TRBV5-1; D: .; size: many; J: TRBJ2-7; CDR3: CATRNPRDGSYEQYF; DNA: TGCGCCACCAGAAACCCGCGGGACGGCTCCTACGAGCAGTACTTC
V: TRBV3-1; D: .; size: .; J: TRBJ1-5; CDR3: CASSQVSGSQPQHF; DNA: TGTGCCAGCAGCCAAGTGAGCGGTAGTCAGCCCCAGCATTTT
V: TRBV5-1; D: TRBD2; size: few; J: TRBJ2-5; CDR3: CASSLELLAGAETQYF; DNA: TGCGCCAGCAGCTTGGAACTACTAGCGGGAGCAGAGACCCAGTACTTC
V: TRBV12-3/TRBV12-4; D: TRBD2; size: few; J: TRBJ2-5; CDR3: CASSRTSPAQYF; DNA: TGTGCCAGCAGCCGGACTAGTCCGGCCCAGTACTTC
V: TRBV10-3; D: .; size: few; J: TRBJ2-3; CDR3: CAISESSGPVTDTQYF; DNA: TGTGCCATCAGTGAGTCATCAGGCCCTGTCACAGATACGCAGTATTTT
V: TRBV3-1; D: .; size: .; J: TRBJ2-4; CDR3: CASSQDIQPGNIQYF; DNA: TGTGCCAGCAGCCAAGATATCCAGCCTGGGAACATTCAGTACTTC
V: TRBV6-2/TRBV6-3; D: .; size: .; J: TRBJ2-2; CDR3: CASSAQAGELFF; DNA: TGTGCCAGCAGTGCACAGGCCGGGGAGCTGTTTTTT
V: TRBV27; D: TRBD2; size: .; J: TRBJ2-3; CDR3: CASSSAGGLIRSTDTQYF; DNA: TGTGCCAGCAGTAGCGCGGGGGGACTTATCAGAAGCACAGATACGCAGTATTTT
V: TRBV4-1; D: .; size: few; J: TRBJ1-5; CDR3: CASSQARVSYQPQHF; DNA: TGCGCCAGCAGCCAAGCAAGAGTCTCGTATCAGCCCCAGCATTTT
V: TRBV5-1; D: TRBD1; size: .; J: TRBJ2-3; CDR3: CASSSQGAGDTQYF; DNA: TGCGCCAGCAGCTCCCAGGGGGCAGGAGATACGCAGTATTTT
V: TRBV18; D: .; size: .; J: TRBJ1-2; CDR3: CASSPAFEGYTF; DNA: TGTGCCAGCTCACCAGCTTTCGAGGGCTACACCTTC
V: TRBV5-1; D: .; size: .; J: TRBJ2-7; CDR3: CASSLDGSHSYEQYF; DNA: TGCGCCAGCAGCTTGGATGGGAGCCACTCCTACGAGCAGTACTTC
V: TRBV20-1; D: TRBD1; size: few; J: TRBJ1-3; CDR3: CSARGTGGADTIYF; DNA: TGCAGTGCTAGAGGGACAGGGGGCGCGGACACCATATATTTT
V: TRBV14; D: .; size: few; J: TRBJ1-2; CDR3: CASSQAGTYYGYTF; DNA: TGTGCCAGCAGCCAAGCGGGGACCTACTATGGCTACACCTTC
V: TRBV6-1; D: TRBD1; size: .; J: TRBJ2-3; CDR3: CASSVDRANTQYF; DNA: TGTGCCAGCAGTGTGGACAGGGCTAATACGCAGTATTTT
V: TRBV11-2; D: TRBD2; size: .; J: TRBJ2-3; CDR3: CASSLSPSFASGLNTQYF; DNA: TGTGCCAGCAGCTTATCCCCTTCTTTTGCTAGCGGGTTAAATACGCAGTATTTT
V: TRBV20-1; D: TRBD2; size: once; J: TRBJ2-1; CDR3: CSARLPLSGRAGEQFF; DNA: TGCAGTGCTAGGCTCCCTCTTAGCGGGAGGGCCGGTGAGCAGTTCTTC
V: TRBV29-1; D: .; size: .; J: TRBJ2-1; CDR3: CSVRGLRVNEQFF; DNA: TGCAGCGTTCGTGGATTGAGGGTCAATGAGCAGTTCTTC
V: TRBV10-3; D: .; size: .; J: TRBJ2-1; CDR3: CAISTGDEQFF; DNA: TGTGCCATCAGTACAGGAGATGAGCAGTTCTTC
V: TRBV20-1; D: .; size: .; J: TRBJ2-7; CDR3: CSARDPGRDIREQYF; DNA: TGCAGTGCTAGAGATCCCGGAAGGGACATAAGGGAGCAGTACTTC
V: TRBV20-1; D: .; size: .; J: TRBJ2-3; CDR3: CSAPAPLLALSSTDTQYF; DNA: TGCAGTGCTCCCGCCCCTCTTCTAGCGCTATCTAGCACAGATACGCAGTATTTT
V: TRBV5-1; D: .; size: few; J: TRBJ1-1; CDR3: CASSLNQGTEAFF; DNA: TGCGCCAGCAGCTTGAATCAGGGCACTGAAGCTTTCTTT
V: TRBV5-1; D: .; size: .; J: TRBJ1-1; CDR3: CASGRALNTEAFF; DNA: TGCGCCAGCGGGAGGGCCCTGAACACTGAAGCTTTCTTT
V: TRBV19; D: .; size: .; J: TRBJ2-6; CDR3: CASLTVGLSGANVLTF; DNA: TGTGCCAGCCTTACGGTAGGGCTCTCTGGGGCCAACGTCCTGACTTTC
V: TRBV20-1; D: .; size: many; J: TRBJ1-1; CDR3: CSAREGGAEAFF; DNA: TGCAGTGCTAGAGAGGGGGGGGCTGAAGCTTTCTTT
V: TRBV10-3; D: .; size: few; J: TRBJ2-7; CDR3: CAISEASKGYEQYF; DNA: TGTGCCATCAGTGAAGCGAGTAAGGGTTACGAGCAGTACTTC
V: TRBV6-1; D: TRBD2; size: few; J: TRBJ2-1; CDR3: CASHKGGGLHEQFF; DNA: TGTGCCAGCCACAAGGGCGGGGGGCTCCATGAGCAGTTCTTC
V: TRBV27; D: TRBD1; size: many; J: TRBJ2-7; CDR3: CASSRGDRVYEQYF; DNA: TGTGCCAGCAGCCGGGGGGACAGGGTCTACGAGCAGTACTTC
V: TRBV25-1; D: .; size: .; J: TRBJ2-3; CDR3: CASSDHYSDTQYF; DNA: TGTGCCAGCAGTGACCACTACTCAGATACGCAGTATTTT
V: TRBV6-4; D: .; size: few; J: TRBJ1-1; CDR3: CASSGALTGLTEAFF; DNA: TGTGCCAGCAGTGGGGCCCTTACAGGGCTCACTGAAGCTTTCTTT
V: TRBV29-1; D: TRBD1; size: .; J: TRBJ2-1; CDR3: CSVVSLISGGYYNEQFF; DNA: TGCAGCGTTGTCTCCCTCATATCAGGGGGCTACTACAATGAGCAGTTCTTC
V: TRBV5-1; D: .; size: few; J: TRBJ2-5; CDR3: CASAQLGTPKETQYF; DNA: TGCGCCAGCGCCCAGTTGGGAACACCTAAAGAGACCCAGTACTTC
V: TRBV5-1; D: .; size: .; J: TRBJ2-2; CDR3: CASSLRAAQSGELFF; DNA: TGCGCCAGCAGCTTGAGAGCGGCTCAGTCCGGGGAGCTGTTTTTT
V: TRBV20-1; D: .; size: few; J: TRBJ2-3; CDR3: CSATKLGADTQYF; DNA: TGCAGTGCTACCAAGCTAGGGGCAGATACGCAGTATTTT
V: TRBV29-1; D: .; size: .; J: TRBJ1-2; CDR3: CSVDAYLAPNYGYTF; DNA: TGCAGCGTTGATGCTTACCTAGCTCCTAACTATGGCTACACCTTC
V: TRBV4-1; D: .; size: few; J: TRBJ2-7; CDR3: CASSRFRGEEQYF; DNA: TGCGCCAGCAGCCGTTTCAGGGGTGAAGAGCAGTACTTC
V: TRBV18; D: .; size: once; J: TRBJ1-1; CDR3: CASSPTQSKTEAFF; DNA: TGTGCCAGCTCACCAACCCAAAGCAAGACTGAAGCTTTCTTT
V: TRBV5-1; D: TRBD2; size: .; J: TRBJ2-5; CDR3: CASSGGLAGGPSEETQYF; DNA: TGCGCCAGCAGCGGAGGACTAGCGGGAGGGCCTTCGGAGGAGACCCAGTACTTC
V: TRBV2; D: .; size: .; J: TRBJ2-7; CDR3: CASRRSTEQYF; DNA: TGTGCCAGCAGGAGATCCACCGAGCAGTACTTC
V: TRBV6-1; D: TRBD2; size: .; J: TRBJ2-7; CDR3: CASAYLAGGPHEQYF; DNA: TGTGCCAGCGCCTATCTAGCGGGAGGGCCCCACGAGCAGTACTTC
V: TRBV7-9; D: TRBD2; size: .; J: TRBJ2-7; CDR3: CASSSILAGDFWQYF; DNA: TGTGCCAGCAGCTCGATCCTAGCGGGAGATTTTTGGCAGTACTTC
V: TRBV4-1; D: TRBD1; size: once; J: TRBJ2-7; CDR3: CASSTRDRREQYF; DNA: TGCGCCAGCAGCACCCGGGACAGGCGCGAGCAGTACTTC
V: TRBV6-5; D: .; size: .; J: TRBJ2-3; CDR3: CASSLLDPYTDTQYF; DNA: TGTGCCAGCAGTTTGCTTGACCCATACACAGATACGCAGTATTTT
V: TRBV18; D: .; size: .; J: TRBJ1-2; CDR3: CASSTGSHYGYTF; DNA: TGTGCCAGCTCAACAGGATCCCACTATGGCTACACCTTC
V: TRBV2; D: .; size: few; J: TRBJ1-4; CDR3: CASGGSMYEKLFF; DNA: TGTGCCAGCGGGGGGAGCATGTATGAAAAACTGTTTTTT
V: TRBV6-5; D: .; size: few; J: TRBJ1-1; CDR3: CASSPGTLLAFF; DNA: TGTGCCAGCAGCCCTGGGACTCTCTTAGCTTTCTTT
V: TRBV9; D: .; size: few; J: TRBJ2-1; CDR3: CASSAAVNSYNEQFF; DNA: TGTGCCAGCAGCGCCGCCGTAAACTCCTACAATGAGCAGTTCTTC
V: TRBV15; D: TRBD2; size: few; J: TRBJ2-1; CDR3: CATSRVAGWSYNEQFF; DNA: TGTGCCACCAGCAGAGTAGCGGGGTGGTCCTACAATGAGCAGTTCTTC